This T cell receptor beta chain was sequenced during a study of T cell repertoires in cytomegalovirus infection. At the level of the study: Recently identified HLA-C-restricted CMV epitopes and well-studied HLA-B-restricted CMV epitopes were used by the study.

With regard to this clonotype: No antigen is known for it. The CDR3 does not close with the conserved phenylalanine or tryptophan, likely indicating a read error.

With 0 bases removed from V and 9 bases from J, the gap between germline ends came to 13 bases. The germline V gene encodes CDR1 SGHNT and CDR2 YYREEE (reference sequence). This CDR3 contains 14 residues. TCRdb processed the reads anew with MiXCR; each CDR3 protein has one entry. Among about a million distinct CDR3 sequences, around 29% were seen once, and the ten largest hold around an eighth. Sequenced material: cultured CD8+ T cells from PBMCs, taken from culture after CMV antigen stimulation. The chain carries TRBV5-4 and TRBJ2-1; D is unresolved. The clonotype was recovered from a human donor in good health (CMV status not recorded). Some clones in this sample may be carry-over from other donors' samples. In nucleotides, the CDR3 is TGTGCCAGCAGCTTGGAGGCCAGTTCCGGTGAGCAGTTCTTG. It codes for CASSLEASSGEQFL.